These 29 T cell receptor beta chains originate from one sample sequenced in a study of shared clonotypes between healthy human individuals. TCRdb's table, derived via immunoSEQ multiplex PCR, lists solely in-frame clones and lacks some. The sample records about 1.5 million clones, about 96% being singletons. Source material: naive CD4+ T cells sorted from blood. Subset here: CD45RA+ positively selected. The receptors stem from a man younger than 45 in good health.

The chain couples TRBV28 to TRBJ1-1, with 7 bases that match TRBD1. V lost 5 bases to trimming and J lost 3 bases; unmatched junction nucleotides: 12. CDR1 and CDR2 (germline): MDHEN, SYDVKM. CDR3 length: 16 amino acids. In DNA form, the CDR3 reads TGTGCCAGCAGTCTTACGTTAGGGGGCCGGGACACTGAAGCTTTCTTT. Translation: CASSLTLGGRDTEAFF.

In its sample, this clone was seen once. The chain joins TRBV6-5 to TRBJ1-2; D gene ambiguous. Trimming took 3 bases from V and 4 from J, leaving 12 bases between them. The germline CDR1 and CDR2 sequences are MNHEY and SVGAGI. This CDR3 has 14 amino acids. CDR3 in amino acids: CASSYPPQVYGYTF. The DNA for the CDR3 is TGTGCCAGCAGTTATCCCCCGCAGGTCTATGGCTACACCTTC.

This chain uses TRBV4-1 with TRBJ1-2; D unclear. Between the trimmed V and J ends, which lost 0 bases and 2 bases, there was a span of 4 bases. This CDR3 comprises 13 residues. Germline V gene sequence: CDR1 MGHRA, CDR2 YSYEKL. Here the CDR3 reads CASSQEPNYGYTF. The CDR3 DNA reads TGCGCCAGCAGCCAAGAACCGAACTATGGCTACACCTTC.

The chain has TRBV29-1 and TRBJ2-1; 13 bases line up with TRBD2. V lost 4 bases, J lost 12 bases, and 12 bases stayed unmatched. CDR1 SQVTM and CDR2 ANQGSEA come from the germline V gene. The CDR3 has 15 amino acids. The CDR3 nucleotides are TGCAGCGTTGGTTACAGACTAGCGGGAGGTCTGAGGCAGTTCTTC. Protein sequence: CSVGYRLAGGLRQFF.

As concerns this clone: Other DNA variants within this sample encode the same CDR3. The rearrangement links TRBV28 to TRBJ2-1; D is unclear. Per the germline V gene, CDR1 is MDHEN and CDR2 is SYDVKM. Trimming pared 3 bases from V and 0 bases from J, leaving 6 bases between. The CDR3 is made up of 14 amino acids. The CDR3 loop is CASSLTDSYNEQFF. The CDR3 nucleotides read TGTGCCAGCAGTTTGACGGACTCCTACAATGAGCAGTTCTTC.

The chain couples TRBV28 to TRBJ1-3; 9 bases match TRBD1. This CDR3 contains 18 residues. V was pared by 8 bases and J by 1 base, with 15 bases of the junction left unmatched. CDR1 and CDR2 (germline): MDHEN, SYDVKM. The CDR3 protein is CASRSWTGAPQSGNTIYF. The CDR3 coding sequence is TGTGCCAGCCGCTCTTGGACAGGGGCTCCTCAATCTGGAAACACCATATATTTT.

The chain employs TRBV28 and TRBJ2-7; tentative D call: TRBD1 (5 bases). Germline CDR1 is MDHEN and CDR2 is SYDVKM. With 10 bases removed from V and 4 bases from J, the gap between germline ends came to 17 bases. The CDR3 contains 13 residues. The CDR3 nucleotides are TGTGCCATCCTGGGGCCCCGGACGTACGAGCAGTACTTC. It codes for CAILGPRTYEQYF.

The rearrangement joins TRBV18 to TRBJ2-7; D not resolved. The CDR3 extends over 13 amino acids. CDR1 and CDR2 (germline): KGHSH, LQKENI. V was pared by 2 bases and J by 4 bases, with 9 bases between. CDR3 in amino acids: CASSPNRVYEQYF. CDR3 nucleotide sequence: TGTGCCAGCTCACCAAACCGGGTGTACGAGCAGTACTTC. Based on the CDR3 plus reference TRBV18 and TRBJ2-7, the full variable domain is NAGVMQNPRHLVRRRGQEARLRCSPMKGHSHVYWYRQLPEEGLKFMVYLQKENIIDESGMPKERFSAEFPKEGPSILRIQQVVRGDSAAYFCASSPNRVYEQYFGPGTRLTVT.

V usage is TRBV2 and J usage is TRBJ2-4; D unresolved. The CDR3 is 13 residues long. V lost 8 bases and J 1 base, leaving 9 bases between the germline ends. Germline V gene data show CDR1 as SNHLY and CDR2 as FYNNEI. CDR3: CASEDGAKNIQYF. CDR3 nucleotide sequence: TGTGCCAGCGAGGATGGGGCCAAAAACATTCAGTACTTC.

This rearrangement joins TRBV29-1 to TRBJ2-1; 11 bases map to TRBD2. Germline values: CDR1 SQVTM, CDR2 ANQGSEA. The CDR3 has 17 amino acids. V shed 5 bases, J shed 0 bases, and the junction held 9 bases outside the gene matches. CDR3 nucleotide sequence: TGCAGCGTTTCCCAACTAGCGGGGGTTAGCTCCTACAATGAGCAGTTCTTC. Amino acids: CSVSQLAGVSSYNEQFF.

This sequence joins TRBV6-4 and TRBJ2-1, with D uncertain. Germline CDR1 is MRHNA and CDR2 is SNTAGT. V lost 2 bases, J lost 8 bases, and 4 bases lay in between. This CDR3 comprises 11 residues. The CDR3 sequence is CASSDSDEQFF. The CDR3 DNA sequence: TGTGCCAGCAGTGACAGCGATGAGCAGTTCTTC.

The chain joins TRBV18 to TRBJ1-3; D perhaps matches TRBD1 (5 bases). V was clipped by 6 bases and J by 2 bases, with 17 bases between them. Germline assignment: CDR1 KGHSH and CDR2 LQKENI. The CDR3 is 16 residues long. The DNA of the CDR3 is TGTGCCAGCTCTCCAAAGGCCCGGGGGACTGGAAACACCATATATTTT. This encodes CASSPKARGTGNTIYF.

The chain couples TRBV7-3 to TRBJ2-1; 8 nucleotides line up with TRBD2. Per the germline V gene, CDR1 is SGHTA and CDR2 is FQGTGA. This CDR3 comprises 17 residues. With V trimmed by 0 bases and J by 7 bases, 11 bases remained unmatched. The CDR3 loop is CASSLTGAASGSNEQFF. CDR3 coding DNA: TGTGCCAGCAGCTTAACCGGAGCGGCTAGCGGGTCAAATGAGCAGTTCTTC.

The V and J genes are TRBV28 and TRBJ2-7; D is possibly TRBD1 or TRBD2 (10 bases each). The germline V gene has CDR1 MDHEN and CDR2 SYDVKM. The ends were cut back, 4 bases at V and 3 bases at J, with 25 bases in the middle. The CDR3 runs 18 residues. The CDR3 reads CASSSQQRGGQGIYEQYF. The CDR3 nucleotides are TGTGCCAGCAGTTCGCAACAGCGGGGGGGACAGGGGATCTACGAGCAGTACTTC.

CDR3 bases: TGTGCCAGCAGCCTCGGACCCCCGCCCACTGAAGCTTTCTTT. It codes for CASSLGPPPTEAFF. The rearrangement uses TRBV9 and TRBJ1-1; no clear D. The CDR3 consists of 14 residues. Trimming cost V 4 bases and J 4 bases, with 14 bases left between them. Germline loops: CDR1 SGDLS, CDR2 YYNGEE.

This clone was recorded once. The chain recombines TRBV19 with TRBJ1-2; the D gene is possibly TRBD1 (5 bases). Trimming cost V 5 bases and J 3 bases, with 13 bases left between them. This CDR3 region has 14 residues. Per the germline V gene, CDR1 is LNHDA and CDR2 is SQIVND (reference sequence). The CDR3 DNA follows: TGTGCCAGTAGTGAGGACACGAGTTACTATGGCTACACCTTC. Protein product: CASSEDTSYYGYTF.

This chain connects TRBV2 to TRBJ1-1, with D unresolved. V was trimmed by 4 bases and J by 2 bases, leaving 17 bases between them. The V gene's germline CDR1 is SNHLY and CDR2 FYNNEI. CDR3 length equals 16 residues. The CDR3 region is CASSVTGKGRNTEAFF. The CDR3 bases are TGTGCCAGCAGTGTGACCGGGAAGGGAAGAAACACTGAAGCTTTCTTT.

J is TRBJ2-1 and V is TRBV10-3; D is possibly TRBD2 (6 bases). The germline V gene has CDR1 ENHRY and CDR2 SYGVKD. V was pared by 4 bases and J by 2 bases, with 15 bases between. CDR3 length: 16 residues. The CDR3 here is CAISGSTREPYNEQFF. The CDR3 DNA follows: TGTGCCATCAGTGGGTCTACGCGGGAACCCTACAATGAGCAGTTCTTC.

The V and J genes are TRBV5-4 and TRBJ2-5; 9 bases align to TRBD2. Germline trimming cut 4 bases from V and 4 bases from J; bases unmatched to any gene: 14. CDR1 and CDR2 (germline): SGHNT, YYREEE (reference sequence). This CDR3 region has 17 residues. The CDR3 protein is CASSRELWTSEGETQYF. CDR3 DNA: TGTGCCAGCAGCCGCGAGCTTTGGACTAGCGAGGGAGAGACCCAGTACTTC.

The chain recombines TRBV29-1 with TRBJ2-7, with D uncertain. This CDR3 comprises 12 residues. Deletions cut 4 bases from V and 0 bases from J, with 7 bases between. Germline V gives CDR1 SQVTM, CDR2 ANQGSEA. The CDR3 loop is CSVVVSSYEQYF. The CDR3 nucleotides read TGCAGCGTTGTGGTCAGCTCCTACGAGCAGTACTTC.

The CDR3 spells CATSRAPGGWGETQYF. The CDR3 nucleotides are TGTGCCACCAGCAGAGCCCCTGGGGGCTGGGGCGAGACCCAGTACTTC. V and J are TRBV15 and TRBJ2-5; perhaps TRBD1 as D (6 bases). Trimming took 1 base from V and 5 from J, leaving 17 bases between them. Per the germline V gene, CDR1 is LNHNV and CDR2 is YYDKDF (reference sequence). The CDR3 loop spans 16 amino acids.

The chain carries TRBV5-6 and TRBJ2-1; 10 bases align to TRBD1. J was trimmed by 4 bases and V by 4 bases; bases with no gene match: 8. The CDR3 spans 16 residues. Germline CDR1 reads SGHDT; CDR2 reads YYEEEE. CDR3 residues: CASSRQGARGYNEQFF. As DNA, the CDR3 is TGTGCCAGCAGCCGACAGGGGGCGCGGGGATACAATGAGCAGTTCTTC.

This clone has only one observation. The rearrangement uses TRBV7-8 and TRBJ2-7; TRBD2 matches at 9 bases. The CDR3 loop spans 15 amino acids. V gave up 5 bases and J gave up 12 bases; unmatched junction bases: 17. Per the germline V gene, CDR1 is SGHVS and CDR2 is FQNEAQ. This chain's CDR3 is CASSPRRAGGPLAYF. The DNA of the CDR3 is TGTGCCAGCAGCCCTAGGAGGGCGGGAGGGCCTCTCGCGTACTTC.

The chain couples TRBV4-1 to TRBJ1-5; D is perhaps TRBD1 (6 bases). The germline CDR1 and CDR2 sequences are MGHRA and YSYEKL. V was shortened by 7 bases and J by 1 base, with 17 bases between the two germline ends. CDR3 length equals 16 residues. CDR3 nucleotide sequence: TGCGCCAGCACCCCTGGGGGGGGCTTAAGCAATCAGCCCCAGCATTTT. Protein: CASTPGGGLSNQPQHF.

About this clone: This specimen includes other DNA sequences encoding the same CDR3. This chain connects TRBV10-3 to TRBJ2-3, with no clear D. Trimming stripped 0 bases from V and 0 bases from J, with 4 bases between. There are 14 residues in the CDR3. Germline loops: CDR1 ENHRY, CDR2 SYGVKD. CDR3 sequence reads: CAISESTSTDTQYF. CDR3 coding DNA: TGTGCCATCAGTGAGTCCACTAGCACAGATACGCAGTATTTT.

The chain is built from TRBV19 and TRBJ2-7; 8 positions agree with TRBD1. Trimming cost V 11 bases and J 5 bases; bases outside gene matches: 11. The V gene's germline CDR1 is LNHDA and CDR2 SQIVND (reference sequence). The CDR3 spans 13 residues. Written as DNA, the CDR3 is TGTGCCTCCCGGAGGACAGGGTACAACGAGCAGTACTTC. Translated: CASRRTGYNEQYF.

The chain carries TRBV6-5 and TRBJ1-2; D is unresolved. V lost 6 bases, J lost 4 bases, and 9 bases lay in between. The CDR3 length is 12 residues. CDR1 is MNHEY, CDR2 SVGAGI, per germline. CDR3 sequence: CASSNKRYGYTF. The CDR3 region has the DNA TGTGCCAGCAGCAACAAGCGCTATGGCTACACCTTC.

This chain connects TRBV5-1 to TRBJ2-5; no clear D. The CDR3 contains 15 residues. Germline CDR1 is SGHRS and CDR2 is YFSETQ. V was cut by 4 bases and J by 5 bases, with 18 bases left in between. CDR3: CASSLLPVSGETQYF. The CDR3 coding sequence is TGCGCCAGCAGCCTTCTACCGGTATCGGGTGAGACCCAGTACTTC.

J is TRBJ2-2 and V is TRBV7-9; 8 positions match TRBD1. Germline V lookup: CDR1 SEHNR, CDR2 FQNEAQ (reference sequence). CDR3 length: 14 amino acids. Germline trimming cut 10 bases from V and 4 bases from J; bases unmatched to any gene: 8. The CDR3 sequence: CAIGRQGPTGELFF. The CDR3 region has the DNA TGTGCCATCGGACGACAGGGGCCCACCGGGGAGCTGTTTTTT.